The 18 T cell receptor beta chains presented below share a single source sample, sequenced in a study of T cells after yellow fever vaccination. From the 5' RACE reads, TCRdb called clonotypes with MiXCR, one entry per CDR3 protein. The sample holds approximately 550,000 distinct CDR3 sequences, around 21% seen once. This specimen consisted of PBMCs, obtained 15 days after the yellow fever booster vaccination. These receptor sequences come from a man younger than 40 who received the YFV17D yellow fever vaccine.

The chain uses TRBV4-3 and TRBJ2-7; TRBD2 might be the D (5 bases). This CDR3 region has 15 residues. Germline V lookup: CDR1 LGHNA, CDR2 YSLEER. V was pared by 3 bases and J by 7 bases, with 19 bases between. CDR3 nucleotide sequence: TGCGCCAGCAGCCACAGCTCCAAAGCGTCGGGGGAGCAGTACTTC. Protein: CASSHSSKASGEQYF.

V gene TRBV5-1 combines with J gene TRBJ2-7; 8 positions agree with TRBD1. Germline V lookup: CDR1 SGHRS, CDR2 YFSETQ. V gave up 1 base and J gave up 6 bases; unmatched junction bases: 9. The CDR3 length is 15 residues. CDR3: CASSLSGQGQGEQYF. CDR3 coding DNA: TGCGCCAGCAGCTTGTCCGGACAGGGACAAGGCGAGCAGTACTTC.

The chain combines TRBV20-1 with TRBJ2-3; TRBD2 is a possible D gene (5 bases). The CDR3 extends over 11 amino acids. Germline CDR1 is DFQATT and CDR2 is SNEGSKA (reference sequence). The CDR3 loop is CSPGSPDTQYF. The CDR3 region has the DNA TGCAGCCCGGGGAGTCCAGATACGCAGTATTTT.

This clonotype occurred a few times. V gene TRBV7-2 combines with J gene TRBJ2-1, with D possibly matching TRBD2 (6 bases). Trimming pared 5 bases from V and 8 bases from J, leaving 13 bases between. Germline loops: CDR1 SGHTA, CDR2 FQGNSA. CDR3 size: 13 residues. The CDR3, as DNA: TGTGCCAGCAGCCCATCGCCTAGCGATGAGCAGTTCTTC. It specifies CASSPSPSDEQFF.

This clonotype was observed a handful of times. For the CDR3, the DNA is TGTGCCGTTTCCCCGACAGGGGCGAACACCGGGGAGCTGTTTTTT. Its protein product is CAVSPTGANTGELFF. This chain connects TRBV7-2 to TRBJ2-2; TRBD1 matches 8 bases. The V and J ends lost 11 bases and 0 bases, in that order; junction bases with no gene match: 8. The germline V gene has CDR1 SGHTA and CDR2 FQGNSA. The CDR3 has 15 amino acids.

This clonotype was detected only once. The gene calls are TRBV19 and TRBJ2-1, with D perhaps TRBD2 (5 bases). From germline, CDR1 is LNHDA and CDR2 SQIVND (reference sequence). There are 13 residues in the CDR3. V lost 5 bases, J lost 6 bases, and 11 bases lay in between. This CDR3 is CASSPRDVNEQFF. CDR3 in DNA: TGTGCCAGTAGTCCTCGGGATGTCAATGAGCAGTTCTTC.

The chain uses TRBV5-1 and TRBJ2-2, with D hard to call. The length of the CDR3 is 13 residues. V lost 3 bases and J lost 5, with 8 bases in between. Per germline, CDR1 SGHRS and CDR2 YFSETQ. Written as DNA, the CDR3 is TGCGCCAGCAGCTCACTGGGGACCGGGGAGCTGTTTTTT. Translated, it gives CASSSLGTGELFF.

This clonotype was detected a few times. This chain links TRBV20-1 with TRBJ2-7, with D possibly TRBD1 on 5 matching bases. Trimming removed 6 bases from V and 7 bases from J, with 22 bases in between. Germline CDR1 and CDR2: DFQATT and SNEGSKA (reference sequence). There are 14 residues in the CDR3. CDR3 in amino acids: CSAGVPGNIGEQYF. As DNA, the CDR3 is TGCAGTGCCGGAGTGCCAGGGAATATAGGGGAGCAGTACTTC.

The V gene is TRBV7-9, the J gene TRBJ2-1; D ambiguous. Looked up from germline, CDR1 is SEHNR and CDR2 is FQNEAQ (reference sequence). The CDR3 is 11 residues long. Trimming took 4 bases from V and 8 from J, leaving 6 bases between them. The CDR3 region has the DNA TGTGCCAGCAGCTCATTCGATGAGCAGTTCTTC. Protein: CASSSFDEQFF.

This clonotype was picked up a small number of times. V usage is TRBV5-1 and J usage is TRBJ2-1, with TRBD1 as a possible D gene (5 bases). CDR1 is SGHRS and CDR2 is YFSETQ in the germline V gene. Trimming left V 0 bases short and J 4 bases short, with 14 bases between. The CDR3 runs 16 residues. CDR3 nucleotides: TGCGCCAGCAGCTTGGCCACCGGACAAATATACAATGAGCAGTTCTTC. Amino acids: CASSLATGQIYNEQFF.

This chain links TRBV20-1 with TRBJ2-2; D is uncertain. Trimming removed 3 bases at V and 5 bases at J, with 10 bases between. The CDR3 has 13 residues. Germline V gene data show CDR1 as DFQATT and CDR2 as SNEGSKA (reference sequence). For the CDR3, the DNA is TGCAGTGCTAGCCCAACTATGACCGGGGAGCTGTTTTTT. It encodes CSASPTMTGELFF.

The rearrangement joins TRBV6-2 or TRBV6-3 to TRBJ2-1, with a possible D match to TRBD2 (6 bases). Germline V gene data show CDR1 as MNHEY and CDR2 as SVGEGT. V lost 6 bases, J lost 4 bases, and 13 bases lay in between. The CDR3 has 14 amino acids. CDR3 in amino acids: CASSPGTLYNEQFF. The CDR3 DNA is TGTGCCAGCAGCCCCGGGACTCTTTACAATGAGCAGTTCTTC.

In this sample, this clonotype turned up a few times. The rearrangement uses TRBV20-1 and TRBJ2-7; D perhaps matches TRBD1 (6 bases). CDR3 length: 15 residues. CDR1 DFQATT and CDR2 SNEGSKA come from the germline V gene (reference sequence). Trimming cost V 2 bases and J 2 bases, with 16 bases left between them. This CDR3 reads CSARPGTHPAYEQYF. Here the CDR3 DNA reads TGCAGTGCTAGACCCGGGACACACCCCGCCTACGAGCAGTACTTC.

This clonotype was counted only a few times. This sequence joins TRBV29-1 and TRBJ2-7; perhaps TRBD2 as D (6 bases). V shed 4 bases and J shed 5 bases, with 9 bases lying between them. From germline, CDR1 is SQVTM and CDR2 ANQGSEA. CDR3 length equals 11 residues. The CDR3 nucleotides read TGCAGCGTTGGGGTAGCGGACGAGCAGTACTTC. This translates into CSVGVADEQYF.

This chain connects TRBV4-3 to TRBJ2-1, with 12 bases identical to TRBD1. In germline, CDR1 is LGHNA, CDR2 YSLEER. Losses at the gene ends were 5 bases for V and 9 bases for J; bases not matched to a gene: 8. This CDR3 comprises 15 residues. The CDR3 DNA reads TGCGCCAGCAGCATCCGGGACAGGGGGCTAGGTGAGCAGTTCTTC. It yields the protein CASSIRDRGLGEQFF.

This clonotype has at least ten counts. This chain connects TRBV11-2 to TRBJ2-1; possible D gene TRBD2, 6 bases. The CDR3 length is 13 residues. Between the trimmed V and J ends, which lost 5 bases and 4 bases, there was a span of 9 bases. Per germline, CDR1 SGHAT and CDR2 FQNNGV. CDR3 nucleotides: TGTGCCAGCAGCCAGGGACTTTACAATGAGCAGTTCTTC. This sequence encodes CASSQGLYNEQFF.

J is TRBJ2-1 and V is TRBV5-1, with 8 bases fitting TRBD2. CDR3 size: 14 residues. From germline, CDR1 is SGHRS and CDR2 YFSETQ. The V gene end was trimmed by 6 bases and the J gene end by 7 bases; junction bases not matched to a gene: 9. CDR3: CASTRSGSGNEQFF. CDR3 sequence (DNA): TGCGCCAGCACCCGCAGCGGGAGCGGGAATGAGCAGTTCTTC.

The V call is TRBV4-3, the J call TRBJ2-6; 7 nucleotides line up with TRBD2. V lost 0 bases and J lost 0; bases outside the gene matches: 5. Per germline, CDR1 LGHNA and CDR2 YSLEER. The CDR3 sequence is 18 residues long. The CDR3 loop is CASSQDRGGASGANVLTF. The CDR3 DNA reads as TGCGCCAGCAGCCAAGATCGGGGAGGGGCCTCTGGGGCCAACGTCCTGACTTTC.